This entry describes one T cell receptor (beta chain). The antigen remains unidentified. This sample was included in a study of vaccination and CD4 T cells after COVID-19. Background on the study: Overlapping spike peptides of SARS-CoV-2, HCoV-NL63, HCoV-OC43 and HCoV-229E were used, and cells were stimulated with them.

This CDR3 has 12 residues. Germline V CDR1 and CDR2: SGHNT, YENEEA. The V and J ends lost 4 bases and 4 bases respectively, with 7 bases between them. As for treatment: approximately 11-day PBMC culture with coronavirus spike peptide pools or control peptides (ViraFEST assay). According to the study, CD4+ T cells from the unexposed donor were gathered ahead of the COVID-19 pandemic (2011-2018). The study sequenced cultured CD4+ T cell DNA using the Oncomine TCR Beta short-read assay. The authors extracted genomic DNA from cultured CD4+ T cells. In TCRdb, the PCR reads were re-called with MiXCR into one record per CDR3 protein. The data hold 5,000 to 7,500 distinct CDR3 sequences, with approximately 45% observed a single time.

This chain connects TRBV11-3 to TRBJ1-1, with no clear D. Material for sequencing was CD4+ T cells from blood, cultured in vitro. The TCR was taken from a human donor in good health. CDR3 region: CASSSTATEAFF. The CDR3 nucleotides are TGTGCCAGCAGCTCCACGGCCACTGAAGCTTTCTTT.